The T cell receptor beta chain described here comes from a study of T cells expressing NK-cell markers (dated by TCRdb to 2019 to 2021). A note on the overall study: In sorted CD3+CD56+NKG2C+, CD3+CD56+NKG2C- and CD3+CD56-NKG2C+ T-cell subsets from eight or nine donors, TCR beta-chain repertoires were profiled. Seven of the eight sequenced donors were HCMV-seropositive and one was HCMV-seronegative. Illumina HiSeq 2000/2500, MiSeq or NextSeq was used to sequence libraries as 2 x 150 bp reads. The eight sequenced donors were randomly selected healthy volunteers, three men and five women.

HCMV serostatus was determined by detecting HCMV-specific IgG in serum with a commercial ELISA kit. Peripheral blood mononuclear cells were isolated from blood by Ficoll density gradient centrifugation. As regards this clonotype: There is no known antigen for this receptor.

The instrument was an Illumina HiSeq 2000. TCR beta cDNA libraries were made by 5'RACE template switching that added a universal primer site and unique molecular identifiers. Synthesis of cDNA was primed from the TCR beta constant segment and was followed by two consecutive PCR amplification steps. For the original study's pipeline: Reads were demultiplexed and grouped by UMI with MIGEC, and clonotypes were assembled and quantified with MiTCR. Only TCR cDNA sequences supported by at least two reads were kept to exclude erroneous sequences. The tcR package was used for downstream repertoire analysis, and clonotypes were matched across fractions by CDR3 nucleotide sequence plus V segment. VDJmatch was used to annotate antigen specificity against VDJdb, with one amino acid substitution allowed in CDR3. The reads underwent TCRdb reprocessing, giving one record for each CDR3 protein sequence and no DNA. The V and J calls reflect TCRdb's pipeline rather than the authors' work. This sample's table carries about 160,000 distinct CDR3 sequences. The top ten clonotypes cover around 20% of the sample.

What the study reported, not specific to this receptor: Those dominant clonotypes were again the most abundant among CD3+CD56-NKG2C+ cells in several donors, at about 25-65%. In six or seven donors, the dominant CD3+CD56+NKG2C+ clonotypes ranked among the top 10 CD8+ clonotypes, making up about 1.0-7.5% of CD8+ T cells. Whether the expanded NKG2C-expressing T cell clones were specific for HCMV antigens was left unclear.

The CDR3 spans 15 residues, from the cysteine through the phenylalanine. This entry has no DNA. Per the germline V gene, MRHNA is the CDR1 and SNTAGT is the CDR2. This clonotype was obtained from a man aged 18-70 years in good health. The sequence joins TRBV6-4 to TRBJ2-3; the D gene TCRdb calls, TRBD2, cannot be checked with no DNA. Input material: blood T cells: a sorted CD56 or NKG2C T cell subset, CD4+ or CD8+ T cells, or bulk PBMC T cells (not recorded which). The CDR3 region reads CASSDGTSGGGTQYF.